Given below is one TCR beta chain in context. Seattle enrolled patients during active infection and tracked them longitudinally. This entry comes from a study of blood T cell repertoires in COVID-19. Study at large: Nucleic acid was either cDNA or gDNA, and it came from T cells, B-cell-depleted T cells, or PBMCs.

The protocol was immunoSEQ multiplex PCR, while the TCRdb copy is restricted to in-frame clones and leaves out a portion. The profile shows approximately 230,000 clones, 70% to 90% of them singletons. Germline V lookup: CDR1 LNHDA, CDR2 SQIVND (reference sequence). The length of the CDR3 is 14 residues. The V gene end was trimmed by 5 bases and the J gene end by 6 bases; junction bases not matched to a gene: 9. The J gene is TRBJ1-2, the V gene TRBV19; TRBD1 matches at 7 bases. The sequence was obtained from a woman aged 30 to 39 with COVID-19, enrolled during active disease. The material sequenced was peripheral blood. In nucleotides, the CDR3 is TGTGCCAGTAGTCCAACCGACAGGGAAGATGGCTACACCTTC. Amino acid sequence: CASSPTDREDGYTF.